This T cell receptor beta chain comes out of a study of blood T cell repertoires in COVID-19. Study-wide background: Collection of acute and convalescent COVID-19 samples took place in the United States, Italy and Spain. The cDNA or gDNA used as material had been derived from T cells, B-cell-depleted T cells, or PBMCs.

Authors' data handling: The assay estimated nucleated cells by amplifying reference gene primers. Sequenced by immunoSEQ multiplex PCR; TCRdb stores in-frame clones only, minus some. V and J calls and clone size come straight from that table; D and trimming were deduced from the DNA. The sample yields 180,000 or so clones, over 75% seen once. Between the trimmed V and J ends, which lost 4 bases and 4 bases, there was a span of 10 bases. The CDR3 loop spans 14 amino acids. CDR1 and CDR2 from the germline V gene are SNHLY and FYNNEI. This clonotype was sampled from a human donor with active or convalescent COVID-19. The donor label of this sample is uncertain. V is TRBV2 and J is TRBJ2-2; a weak D match, TRBD2 (5 bases). Sequenced material: peripheral blood. CDR3 DNA: TGTGCCAGCAGTGCGCGGACTGGCACCGGGGAGCTGTTTTTT. Its protein product is CASSARTGTGELFF.